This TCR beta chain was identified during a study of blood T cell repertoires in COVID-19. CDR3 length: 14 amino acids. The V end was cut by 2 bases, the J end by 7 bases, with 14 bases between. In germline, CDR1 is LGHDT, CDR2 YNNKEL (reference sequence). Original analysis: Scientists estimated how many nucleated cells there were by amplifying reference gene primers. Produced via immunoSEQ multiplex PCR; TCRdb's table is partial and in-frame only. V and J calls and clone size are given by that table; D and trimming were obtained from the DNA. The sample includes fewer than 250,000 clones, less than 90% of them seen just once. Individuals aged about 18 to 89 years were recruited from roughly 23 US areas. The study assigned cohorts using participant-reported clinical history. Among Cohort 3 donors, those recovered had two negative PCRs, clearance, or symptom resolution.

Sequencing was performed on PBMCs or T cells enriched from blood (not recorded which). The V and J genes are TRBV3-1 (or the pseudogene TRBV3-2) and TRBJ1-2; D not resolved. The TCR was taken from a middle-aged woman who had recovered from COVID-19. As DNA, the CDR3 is TGTGCCAGCAGCCAAAAGGATGCGGTGAGTGGCTACACCTTC. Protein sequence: CASSQKDAVSGYTF.